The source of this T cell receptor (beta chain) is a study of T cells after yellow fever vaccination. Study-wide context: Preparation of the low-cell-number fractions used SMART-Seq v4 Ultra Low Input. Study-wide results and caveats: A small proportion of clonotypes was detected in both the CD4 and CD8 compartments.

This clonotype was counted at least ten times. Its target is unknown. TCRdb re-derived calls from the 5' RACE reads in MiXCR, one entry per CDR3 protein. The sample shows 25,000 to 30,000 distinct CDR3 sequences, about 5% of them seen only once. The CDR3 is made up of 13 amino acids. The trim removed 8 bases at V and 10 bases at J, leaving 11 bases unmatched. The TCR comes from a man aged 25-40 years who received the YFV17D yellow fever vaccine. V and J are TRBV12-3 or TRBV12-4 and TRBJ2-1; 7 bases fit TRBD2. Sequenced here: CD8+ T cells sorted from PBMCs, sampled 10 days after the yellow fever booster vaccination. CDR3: CASSPGGSREQFF. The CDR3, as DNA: TGTGCCAGCTCCCCCGGGGGGTCGCGGGAGCAGTTCTTC.